The clone carrying this T cell receptor (beta chain) was found many times. Its target is not known. V lost 6 bases and J 1 base, leaving 18 bases between the germline ends. The length of the CDR3 is 16 residues. Germline CDR1 is SGHKS and CDR2 is YYEKEE (reference sequence). Via MiXCR, TCRdb re-called the 5' RACE reads, giving one row per CDR3 protein. The sample consists of 380,000 or so distinct CDR3 sequences, around 15% of them appearing once. This sample was taken from a study of T-cell memory formation after mild COVID-19. Study-level points and caveats: Pre-infection memory contained some responding clones, which suggested that cross-reactive memory had joined.

Material: PBMCs or a T cell subset sorted from them (not recorded which). V usage is TRBV5-5 and J usage is TRBJ2-3; D unclear. The clonotype comes from a man aged 18 to 30 who had mild COVID-19 (a few samples of this study predate the infection). Cell type and time point are not known. CDR3 sequence: CASILPLGVGTDTQYF. Written as DNA, the CDR3 is TGTGCCAGCATCCTTCCCCTTGGAGTAGGCACAGATACGCAGTATTTT.